A single sample gave rise to the 4 T cell receptor beta chains below, sequenced in a study of tumor-infiltrating lymphocytes in primary liver carcinoma. TCR beta cDNA was prepared out of around 460 ng total RNA by means of a constant-region primer. Three nested multiplex PCR rounds of slightly modified ARM-PCR generated TCR beta libraries. The first two PCR rounds used TRBV1-TRBV30 forward primers with a C-beta reverse primer, 10 cycles each. TCRdb reanalysed the multiplex PCR reads using MiXCR and keeps one entry per CDR3 protein. This sample has around 79,000 distinct CDR3 sequences; approximately 69% occur once, and the top ten carry less than 30%. Co-extraction of RNA and DNA was performed on about 20-33 mg of unsorted bulk tissue. Sequencing was performed on tumor-adjacent normal liver tissue. These receptors all stem from a man aged 35-49 years with primary liver carcinoma and hepatitis B virus infection.

This clonotype was detected ten times or more. The chain is built from TRBV5-1 and TRBJ1-3; no clear D gene. In germline, CDR1 is SGHRS, CDR2 YFSETQ. The CDR3 spans 14 residues. V shed 0 bases and J shed 0 bases, with 4 bases lying between them. The CDR3 loop reads CASSLDSSGNTIYF. CDR3 bases: TGCGCCAGCAGCTTGGACAGCTCTGGAAACACCATATATTTT.

A remark on this clonotype: Mismatch with germline at one junction end may stem from a read error. This chain joins TRBV6-5 and TRBJ2-5, with D unresolved. CDR1 and CDR2 (germline): MNHEY, SVGAGI. CDR3 length: 12 residues. CDR3 sequence (DNA): TGTACCAGCAGTTACTCACAAGAGACCCGGTACTTC. It encodes CTSSYSQETRYF.

The chain links TRBV5-4 to TRBJ1-1; the match to TRBD1 covers 7 bases. Germline V gives CDR1 SGHNT, CDR2 YYREEE (reference sequence). The V and J ends lost 3 bases and 4 bases, in that order; junction bases with no gene match: 6. The CDR3 runs to 14 residues. This CDR3 is CASSSIGGGTEAFF. CDR3 coding DNA: TGTGCCAGCAGCTCGATAGGGGGCGGCACTGAAGCTTTCTTT.

Turning to this clonotype: Since a much larger clone is just one base distant, this may be a read error. The chain links TRBV7-9 to TRBJ2-6, with D perhaps matching TRBD1 or TRBD2 (5 bases each). The CDR3 spans 15 residues. Germline V gives CDR1 SEHNR, CDR2 FQNEAQ (reference sequence). The CDR3 loop is CASTDSTSGANVMTF. The CDR3 DNA reads as TGTGCCAGCACGGACTCTACCTCTGGGGCCAACGTCATGACTTTC.